These 21 T cell receptor beta chains came from one sample sequenced in a study of technical replicates of blood from a few donors. Assay: immunoSEQ multiplex PCR; the TCRdb copy retains only in-frame clones and omits some. In the table there are 11,000 to 15,000 clones, approximately 80% of which are singletons. The source material was PBMCs. The receptors come from a human donor in good health.

The V gene is TRBV5-1, the J gene TRBJ2-7, with 14 bases lining up with TRBD2. This CDR3 has 18 amino acids. Germline CDR1 and CDR2: SGHRS and YFSETQ. V was clipped by 2 bases and J by 1 base; unmatched bases: 8. Here the CDR3 reads CASSLPGLAGEWSYEQYF. The CDR3 region has the DNA TGCGCCAGCAGCTTACCGGGACTAGCGGGAGAATGGTCCTACGAGCAGTACTTC. The whole variable domain, filled in from reference TRBV5-1 and TRBJ2-7, reads KAGVTQTPRYLIKTRGQQVTLSCSPISGHRSVSWYQQTPGQGLQFLFEYFSETQRNKGNFPGRFSGRQFSNSRSEMNVSTLELGDSALYLCASSLPGLAGEWSYEQYFGPGTRLTVT.

The V and J genes are TRBV27 and TRBJ2-1; 12 nucleotides align to TRBD2. V lost 6 bases, J lost 7 bases, and 19 bases stayed unmatched. Germline values: CDR1 MNHEY, CDR2 SMNVEV (reference sequence). The length of the CDR3 is 19 residues. CDR3 residues: CASSFRGGHGLAGSNEQFF. The CDR3 nucleotides are TGTGCCAGCAGCTTCCGAGGGGGACACGGACTAGCGGGATCAAATGAGCAGTTCTTC.

The J gene is TRBJ1-1, the V gene TRBV4-1; 8 nucleotides match TRBD1. The CDR3 runs to 15 residues. The V gene's germline CDR1 is MGHRA and CDR2 YSYEKL. The trim removed 4 bases at V and 3 bases at J, leaving 7 bases unmatched. The DNA of the CDR3 is TGCGCCAGCAGCCTAGGACAGGGTGGGGACACTGAAGCTTTCTTT. Translated: CASSLGQGGDTEAFF.

This chain's CDR3 is CASSETGQGGGYTF. The CDR3 bases are TGTGCCAGCAGTGAGACCGGACAGGGTGGGGGCTACACCTTC. The V and J genes are TRBV6-1 and TRBJ1-2, with TRBD1 matching over 8 bases. The V gene's germline CDR1 is MNHNS and CDR2 SASEGT. CDR3 length: 14 residues. V gave up 3 bases and J gave up 8 bases; unmatched junction bases: 8.

The chain uses TRBV10-2 and TRBJ2-7; 8 bases agree with TRBD2. After removal of 4 bases from V and 3 bases from J, the junction contained 5 bases not matched to a gene. The CDR3 spans 14 residues. CDR1 is WSHSY and CDR2 is SAAADI in the germline V gene. The CDR3 loop is CASSAEAGVYEQYF. In DNA, the CDR3 is TGCGCCAGCAGTGCAGAAGCGGGAGTCTACGAGCAGTACTTC.

V is TRBV18 and J is TRBJ1-2; possibly TRBD1 for D (5 bases). Trimming removed 6 bases from V and 5 bases from J, with 19 bases in between. CDR1 is KGHSH and CDR2 is LQKENI in the germline V gene. This CDR3 comprises 15 residues. DNA for the CDR3: TGTGCCAGCTCCCCCCAGGGCAGGAGCCCGTATGGCTACACCTTC. It specifies CASSPQGRSPYGYTF.

The rearrangement joins TRBV5-1 to TRBJ2-5, with D possibly TRBD2 on 6 matching bases. The CDR3 is 16 amino acids. The ends were cut back, 0 bases at V and 0 bases at J, with 12 bases in the middle. Per germline, CDR1 SGHRS and CDR2 YFSETQ. The CDR3 region is CASSLGQGGNQETQYF. The CDR3 nucleotides are TGCGCCAGCAGCTTGGGGCAAGGAGGGAACCAAGAGACCCAGTACTTC.

The chain has TRBV2 and TRBJ1-5; D uncertain. Germline CDR1 SNHLY, CDR2 FYNNEI. The CDR3 consists of 14 residues. Deletions cut 4 bases from V and 5 bases from J, with 12 bases between. CDR3 loop: CASSVGSEYQPQHF. The CDR3 region has the DNA TGTGCCAGCAGTGTTGGCAGCGAATATCAGCCCCAGCATTTT.

The chain uses TRBV6-4 and TRBJ2-5; perhaps TRBD1 as D (5 bases). Per germline, CDR1 MRHNA and CDR2 SNTAGT. CDR3 size: 10 residues. V gave up 9 bases and J gave up 4 bases, with 6 bases separating them. This CDR3 reads CASRGETQYF. The DNA for the CDR3 is TGTGCCAGTAGGGGAGAGACCCAGTACTTC.

The gene calls are TRBV4-1 and TRBJ2-7; D call uncertain. The germline V gene has CDR1 MGHRA and CDR2 YSYEKL. The CDR3 totals 16 residues. Trimming left V 2 bases short and J 0 bases short, with 14 bases between. The CDR3 DNA is TGCGCCAGCAGCCAAAGTTCTGAGGCCGGCTCCTACGAGCAGTACTTC. This encodes CASSQSSEAGSYEQYF.

The chain combines TRBV5-6 with TRBJ1-1; D possibly corresponds to TRBD1 (5 bases). Germline CDR1 SGHDT, CDR2 YYEEEE. V dropped 4 bases and J dropped 1 base, with 17 bases sitting between them. The CDR3 consists of 16 residues. The CDR3 is CASSPGKGTWNTEAFF. CDR3 sequence (DNA): TGTGCCAGCAGCCCGGGGAAGGGGACTTGGAACACTGAAGCTTTCTTT.

This sequence joins TRBV7-8 and TRBJ2-1; 11 bases line up with TRBD2. CDR3 size: 15 residues. Per the germline V gene, CDR1 is SGHVS and CDR2 is FQNEAQ. Trimming cost V 5 bases and J 7 bases; bases outside gene matches: 7. CDR3 sequence (DNA): TGTGCCAGCAGCAAAACTAGCGGGAGCACTAATGAGCAGTTCTTC. It codes for CASSKTSGSTNEQFF.

The chain couples TRBV27 to TRBJ2-1; 12 nucleotides agree with TRBD2. Germline V gives CDR1 MNHEY, CDR2 SMNVEV (reference sequence). This CDR3 spans 13 amino acids. The V segment lost 6 bases and the J segment 6 bases; nucleotides outside the gene matches: 0. CDR3 region: CASRTSGSNEQFF. DNA of the CDR3: TGTGCCAGCAGGACTAGCGGGAGCAATGAGCAGTTCTTC.

This clone was counted between two and nine times. V usage is TRBV6-4 and J usage is TRBJ2-6; perhaps TRBD1 as D (5 bases). The CDR3 spans 14 residues. Trimming took 5 bases from V and 4 from J, leaving 9 bases between them. Germline V lookup: CDR1 MRHNA, CDR2 SNTAGT. The CDR3 reads CASSQGLGANVLTF. In DNA form, the CDR3 reads TGTGCCAGCAGTCAGGGATTGGGGGCCAACGTCCTGACTTTC.

The rearrangement uses TRBV5-1 and TRBJ2-5; D perhaps matches TRBD2 (6 bases). Germline assignment: CDR1 SGHRS and CDR2 YFSETQ. V was shortened by 4 bases and J by 3 bases, with 10 bases between the two germline ends. This CDR3 comprises 13 residues. CDR3 sequence (DNA): TGCGCCAGCAGCCGGGACTTGAAAGAGACCCAGTACTTC. Its protein product is CASSRDLKETQYF.

This rearrangement joins TRBV2 to TRBJ2-7, with 10 bases fitting TRBD1. The V gene's germline CDR1 is SNHLY and CDR2 FYNNEI. V was pared by 6 bases and J by 1 base, with 3 bases of the junction left unmatched. The CDR3 covers 14 residues. DNA of the CDR3: TGTGCCAGCAGCTGGACAGGGGGTTCCTACGAGCAGTACTTC. Translating it yields CASSWTGGSYEQYF. The whole variable domain, remainder taken from reference TRBV2 and TRBJ2-7, is EPEVTQTPSHQVTQMGQEVILRCVPISNHLYFYWYRQILGQKVEFLVSFYNNEISEKSEIFDDQFSVERPDGSNFTLKIRSTKLEDSAMYFCASSWTGGSYEQYFGPGTRLTVT.

The chain joins TRBV14 to TRBJ2-7, with D possibly being TRBD2 (6 bases). The CDR3 loop spans 16 amino acids. Trimming removed 1 base at V and 7 bases at J, with 20 bases between. Germline V gene data show CDR1 as SGHDN and CDR2 as FVKESK. CDR3 amino acids: CASSQVGGDFTGEQYF. CDR3 nucleotide sequence: TGTGCCAGCAGCCAAGTTGGTGGGGACTTCACGGGAGAGCAGTACTTC.

The chain couples TRBV7-9 to TRBJ2-3; TRBD2 agrees at 7 bases. The CDR3 has 16 residues. Germline CDR1 is SEHNR and CDR2 is FQNEAQ (reference sequence). J lost 2 bases, V lost 4 bases, and 9 bases had no gene match. The chain's CDR3 is CASSSLAEGTTDTQYF. CDR3 DNA sequence: TGTGCCAGCAGCTCGCTAGCGGAGGGGACCACAGATACGCAGTATTTT.

V gene TRBV6-6 combines with J gene TRBJ2-5; 7 bases are a match to TRBD1. CDR1 MNHNY and CDR2 SVGAGI come from the germline V gene (reference sequence). J gave up 2 bases and V 5 bases, and 8 bases lay outside the gene matches. The CDR3 extends over 15 amino acids. The CDR3 sequence is CASSRTGTAQETQYF. CDR3 DNA sequence: TGTGCCAGCAGTCGTACCGGGACAGCACAAGAGACCCAGTACTTC.

The chain uses TRBV4-1 and TRBJ1-3; D gene uncertain. Germline loops: CDR1 MGHRA, CDR2 YSYEKL. The CDR3 is made up of 15 amino acids. Trimming cost V 1 base and J 2 bases, with 9 bases left between them. The CDR3 DNA reads TGCGCCAGCAGCCAAGTAGAGGGTCCTGGAAACACCATATATTTT. Its protein product is CASSQVEGPGNTIYF.

This chain links TRBV6-1 with TRBJ1-5; 9 bases match TRBD1. CDR1 is MNHNS and CDR2 is SASEGT in the germline V gene. Trimming at V came to 1 base and at J to 10 bases, leaving 11 bases not matched to a gene. This CDR3 contains 16 residues. The CDR3 region has the DNA TGTGCCAGCAGTGAAGTGGGACAGGGTGGAAATAGACCCCAGCATTTT. This sequence encodes CASSEVGQGGNRPQHF.